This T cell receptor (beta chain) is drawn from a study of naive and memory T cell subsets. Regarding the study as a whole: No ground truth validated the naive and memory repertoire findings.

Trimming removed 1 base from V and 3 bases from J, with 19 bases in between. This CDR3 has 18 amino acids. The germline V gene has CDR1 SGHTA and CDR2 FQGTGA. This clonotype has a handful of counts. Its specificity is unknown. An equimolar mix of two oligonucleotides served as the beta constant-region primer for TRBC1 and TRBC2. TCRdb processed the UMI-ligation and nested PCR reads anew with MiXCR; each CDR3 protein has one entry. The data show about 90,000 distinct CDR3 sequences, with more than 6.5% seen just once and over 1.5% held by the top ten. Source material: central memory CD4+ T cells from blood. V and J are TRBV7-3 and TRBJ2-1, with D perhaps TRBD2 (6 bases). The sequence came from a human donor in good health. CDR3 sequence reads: CASSLNSMLWGDYNEQFF. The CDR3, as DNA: TGTGCCAGCAGCTTAAATTCTATGTTGTGGGGGGACTACAATGAGCAGTTCTTC.